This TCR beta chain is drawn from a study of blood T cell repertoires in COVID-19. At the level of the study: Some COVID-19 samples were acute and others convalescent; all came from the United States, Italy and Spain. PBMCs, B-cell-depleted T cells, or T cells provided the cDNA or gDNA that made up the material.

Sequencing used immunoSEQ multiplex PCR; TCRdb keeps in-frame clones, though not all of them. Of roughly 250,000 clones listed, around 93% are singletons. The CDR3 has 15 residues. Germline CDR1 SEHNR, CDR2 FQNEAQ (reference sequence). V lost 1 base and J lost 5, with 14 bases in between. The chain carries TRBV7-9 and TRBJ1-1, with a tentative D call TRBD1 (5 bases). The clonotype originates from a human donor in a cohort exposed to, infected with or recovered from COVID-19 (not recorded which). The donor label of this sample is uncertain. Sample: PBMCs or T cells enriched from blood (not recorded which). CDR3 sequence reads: CASSLEGVQGTEAFF. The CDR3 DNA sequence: TGTGCCAGCAGCTTAGAAGGGGTTCAGGGTACTGAAGCTTTCTTT. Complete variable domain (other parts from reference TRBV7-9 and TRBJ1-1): DTGVSQNPRHKITKRGQNVTFRCDPISEHNRLYWYRQTLGQGPEFLTYFQNEAQLEKSRLLSDRFSAERPKGSFSTLEIQRTEQGDSAMYLCASSLEGVQGTEAFFGQGTRLTVV.